The clone carrying this T cell receptor (beta chain) was detected once. The data are from a study of blood T cell repertoires in COVID-19. Study information: Researchers got acute and convalescent COVID-19 samples from the United States, Italy and Spain. The cDNA or gDNA used as material had been derived from T cells, B-cell-depleted T cells, or PBMCs.

As processed by the authors: How many nucleated cells were present was estimated from reference gene primer amplification. The table came from immunoSEQ multiplex PCR; TCRdb's copy has only in-frame clones and leaves some out. Clone size and the V and J calls come from that table; the DNA yielded D and trimming. Of just under 150,000 clones in the sample, about 83% were seen once. Germline assignment: CDR1 SQVTM and CDR2 ANQGSEA. With 4 bases removed from V and 4 bases from J, the gap between germline ends came to 13 bases. This CDR3 comprises 13 residues. The clonotype originates from a woman between 45 and 65 years old with active or convalescent COVID-19. The J gene is TRBJ1-2, the V gene TRBV29-1; D not certain. Material for sequencing was peripheral blood. CDR3: CSVVWATAYGYTF. The CDR3 DNA reads as TGCAGCGTTGTGTGGGCTACCGCCTATGGCTACACCTTC.